This T cell receptor beta chain was identified during a study of T cells in localized non-small cell lung cancer. General observations from the study: Among the tissues sampled, uninvolved adjacent lung had the highest T cell clonality, above tumor. Median detection of top 100 tumor clones in adjacent lung was about 52 clones. Patients showing higher blood T cell density tended to see longer overall survival.

Germline V gives CDR1 SGHTA, CDR2 FQGNSA. The CDR3 spans 15 residues. J was trimmed by 6 bases and V by 5 bases; bases with no gene match: 11. Profiling relied on immunoSEQ multiplex PCR, and the TCRdb table lists in-frame clones only, not all of them. The table shows about 39,000 clones, with 70% to 80% occurring only once. On this clone itself: The antigen is undetermined.

This receptor was obtained from a woman aged 40-69 years with stage II squamous cell lung carcinoma. The genes are TRBV7-2 and TRBJ2-5, with 8 bases lining up with TRBD1. The source material was PBMCs, sampled before any cancer treatment. The CDR3 sequence is CASSADSGTGKTQYF. The CDR3 bases are TGTGCCAGCAGCGCGGACTCCGGGACAGGAAAGACCCAGTACTTC.